The T cell receptor (beta chain) described here comes from a study of radiotherapy plus CTLA-4 blockade in lung cancer (dated by TCRdb to 2016 to 2019). Regarding the research as a whole: Objective responses were observed in 18% of enrolled patients, and disease control was achieved in less than 40%. Summary of the overall study and its limitations: Increased serum interferon-beta after radiation, together with early dynamic changes in blood T cell clones, were reported to be the strongest predictors of response. After treatment with radiotherapy and ipilimumab, TCR clones that originated in tumors expanded in peripheral blood.

Concerning this clone: The target of this receptor is not known. No qualities accompany the bases; no much larger clone lies one base away.

The study tested focal radiation therapy combined with CTLA-4 blockade (ipilimumab) in patients with chemo-refractory metastatic non-small-cell lung cancer. The library was obtained by the immunoSEQ multiplex PCR assay. TCRdb limited this immuneACCESS table to in-frame rearrangements with V and J called. A share of clones is missing; checked studies link under half to unresolved V genes, and the rest is unexplained. The sample data list over 60,000 clones, and around 90% of these were observed just once. The ten largest clones take up 35% to 50% of the sample. After removal of 6 bases from V and 5 bases from J, the junction retains 6 bases not matched to a gene. The CDR3 goes from the cysteine to the phenylalanine over 15 residues. CDR3 DNA is the only sequence kept; it has 45 bases, read in frame from the first base. The germline V gene encodes CDR1 SGHTA and CDR2 FQGNSA.

This material consisted of peripheral blood, taken from a patient treated with radiotherapy plus ipilimumab. The TCR was taken from a human donor with non-small cell lung cancer that progressed on radiotherapy plus ipilimumab. Here the chain combines TRBV7-2 and TRBJ2-2, with 10 bases matching TRBD2. The CDR3: CASRVAGGSTGELFF. The DNA sequence reads TGTGCCAGCAGGGTAGCGGGAGGCAGTACCGGGGAGCTGTTTTTT.